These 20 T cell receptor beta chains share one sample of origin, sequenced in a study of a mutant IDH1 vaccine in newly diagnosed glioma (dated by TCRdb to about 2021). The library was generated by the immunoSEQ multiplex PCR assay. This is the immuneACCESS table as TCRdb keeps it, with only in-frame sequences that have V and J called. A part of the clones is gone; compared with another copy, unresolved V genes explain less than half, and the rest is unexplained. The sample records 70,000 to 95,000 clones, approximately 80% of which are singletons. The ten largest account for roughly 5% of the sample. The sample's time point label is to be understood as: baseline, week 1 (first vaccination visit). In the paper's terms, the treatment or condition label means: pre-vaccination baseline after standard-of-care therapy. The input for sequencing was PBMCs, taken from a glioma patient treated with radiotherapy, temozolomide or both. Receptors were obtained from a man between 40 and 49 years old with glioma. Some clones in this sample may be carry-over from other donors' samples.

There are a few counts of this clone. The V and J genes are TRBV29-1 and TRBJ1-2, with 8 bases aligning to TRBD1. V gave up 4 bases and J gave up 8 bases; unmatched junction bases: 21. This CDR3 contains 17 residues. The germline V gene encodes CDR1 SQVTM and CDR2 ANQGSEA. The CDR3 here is CSVVPLQGAPRSLGYTF. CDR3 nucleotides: TGCAGCGTTGTGCCTTTGCAGGGGGCCCCACGTTCATTGGGCTACACCTTC.

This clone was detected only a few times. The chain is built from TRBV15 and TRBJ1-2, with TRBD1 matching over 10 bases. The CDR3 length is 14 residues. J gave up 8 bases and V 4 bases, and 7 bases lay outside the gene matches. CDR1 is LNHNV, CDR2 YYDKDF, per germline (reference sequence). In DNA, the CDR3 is TGTGCCACCAGCATAAGACAGGGGGCGCGGGGCTACACCTTC. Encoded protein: CATSIRQGARGYTF. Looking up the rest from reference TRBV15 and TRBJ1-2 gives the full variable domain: DAMVIQNPRYQVTQFGKPVTLSCSQTLNHNVMYWYQQKSSQAPKLLFHYYDKDFNNEADTPDNFQSRRPNTSFCFLDIRSPGLGDTAMYLCATSIRQGARGYTFGSGTRLTVV.

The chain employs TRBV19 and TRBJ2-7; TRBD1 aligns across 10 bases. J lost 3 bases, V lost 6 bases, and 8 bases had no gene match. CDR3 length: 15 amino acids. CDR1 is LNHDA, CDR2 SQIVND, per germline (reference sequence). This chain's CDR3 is CASSPRGDRGYEQYF. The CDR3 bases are TGTGCCAGTAGCCCCAGAGGGGACAGGGGCTACGAGCAGTACTTC.

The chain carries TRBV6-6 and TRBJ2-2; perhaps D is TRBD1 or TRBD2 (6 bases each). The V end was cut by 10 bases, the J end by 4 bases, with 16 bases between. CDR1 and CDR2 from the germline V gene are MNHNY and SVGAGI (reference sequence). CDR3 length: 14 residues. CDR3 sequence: CATKGGLGTGELFF. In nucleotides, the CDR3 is TGTGCCACCAAGGGGGGCCTGGGCACCGGGGAGCTGTTTTTT.

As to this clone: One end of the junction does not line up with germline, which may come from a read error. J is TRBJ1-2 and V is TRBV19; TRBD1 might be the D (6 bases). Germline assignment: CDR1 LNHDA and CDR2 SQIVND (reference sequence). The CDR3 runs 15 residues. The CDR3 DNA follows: TGTGCCAGTACTCGAGGGGGGGCTCCTAATTATGGCTACACCTTC. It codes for CASTRGGAPNYGYTF.

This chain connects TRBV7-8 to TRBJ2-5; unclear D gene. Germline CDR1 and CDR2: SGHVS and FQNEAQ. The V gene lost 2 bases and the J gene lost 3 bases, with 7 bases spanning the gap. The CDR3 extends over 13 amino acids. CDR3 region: CASSLMPKETQYF. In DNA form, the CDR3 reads TGTGCCAGCAGCTTAATGCCTAAAGAGACCCAGTACTTC.

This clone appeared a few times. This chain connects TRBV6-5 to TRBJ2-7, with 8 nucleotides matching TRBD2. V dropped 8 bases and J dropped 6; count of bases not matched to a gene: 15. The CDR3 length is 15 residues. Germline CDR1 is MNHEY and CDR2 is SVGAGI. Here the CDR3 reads CASRSPGLGSIEQYF. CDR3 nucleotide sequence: TGTGCCAGCCGGTCCCCGGGACTAGGCTCCATCGAGCAGTACTTC.

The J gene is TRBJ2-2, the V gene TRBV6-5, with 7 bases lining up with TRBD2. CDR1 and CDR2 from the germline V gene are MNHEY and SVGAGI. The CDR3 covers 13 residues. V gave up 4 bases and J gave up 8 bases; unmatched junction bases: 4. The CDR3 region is CASSLTSPGELFF. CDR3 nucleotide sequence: TGTGCCAGCAGTTTGACTAGCCCTGGGGAGCTGTTTTTT.

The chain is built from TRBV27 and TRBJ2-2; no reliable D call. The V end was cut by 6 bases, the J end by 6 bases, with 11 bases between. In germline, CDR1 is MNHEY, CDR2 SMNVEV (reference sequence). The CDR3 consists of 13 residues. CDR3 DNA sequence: TGTGCCAGCAGCACGAACAAAGCCGGGGAGCTGTTTTTT. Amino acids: CASSTNKAGELFF.

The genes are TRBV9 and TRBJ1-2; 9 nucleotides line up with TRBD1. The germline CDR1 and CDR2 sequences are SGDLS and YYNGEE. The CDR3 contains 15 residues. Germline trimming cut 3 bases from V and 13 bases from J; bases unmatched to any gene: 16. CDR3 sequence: CASSDPATGGLCCTF. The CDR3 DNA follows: TGTGCCAGCAGCGACCCTGCGACAGGGGGACTATGCTGCACCTTC.

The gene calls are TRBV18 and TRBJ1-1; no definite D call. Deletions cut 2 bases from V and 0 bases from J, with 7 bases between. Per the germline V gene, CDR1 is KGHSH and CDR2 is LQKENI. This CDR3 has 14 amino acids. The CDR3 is CASSPWDLNTEAFF. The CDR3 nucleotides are TGTGCCAGCTCACCATGGGATTTGAACACTGAAGCTTTCTTT.

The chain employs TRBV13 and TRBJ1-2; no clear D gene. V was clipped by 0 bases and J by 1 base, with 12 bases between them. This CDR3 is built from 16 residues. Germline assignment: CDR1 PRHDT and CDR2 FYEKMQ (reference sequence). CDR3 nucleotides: TGTGCCAGCAGCTTAGGTGCTGGAGGGAGTAACTATGGCTACACCTTC. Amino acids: CASSLGAGGSNYGYTF.

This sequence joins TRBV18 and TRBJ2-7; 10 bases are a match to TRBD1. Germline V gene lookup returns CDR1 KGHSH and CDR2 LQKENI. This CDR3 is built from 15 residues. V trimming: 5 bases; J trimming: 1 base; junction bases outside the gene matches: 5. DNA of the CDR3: TGTGCCAGCTCATCCGACAGGGGGCTGTCCTACGAGCAGTACTTC. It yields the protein CASSSDRGLSYEQYF.

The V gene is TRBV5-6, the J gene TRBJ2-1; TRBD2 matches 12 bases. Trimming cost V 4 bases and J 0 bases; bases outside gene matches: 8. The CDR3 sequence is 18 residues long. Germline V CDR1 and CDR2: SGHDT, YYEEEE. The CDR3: CASSPGLAGPVSYNEQFF. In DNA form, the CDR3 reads TGTGCCAGCAGCCCGGGACTAGCGGGTCCTGTCTCCTACAATGAGCAGTTCTTC.

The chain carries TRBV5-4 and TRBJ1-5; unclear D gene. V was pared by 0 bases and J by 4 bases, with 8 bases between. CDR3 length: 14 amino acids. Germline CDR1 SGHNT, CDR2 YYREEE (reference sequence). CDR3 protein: CASSLDGTNQPQHF. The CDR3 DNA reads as TGTGCCAGCAGCTTGGACGGTACAAATCAGCCCCAGCATTTT.

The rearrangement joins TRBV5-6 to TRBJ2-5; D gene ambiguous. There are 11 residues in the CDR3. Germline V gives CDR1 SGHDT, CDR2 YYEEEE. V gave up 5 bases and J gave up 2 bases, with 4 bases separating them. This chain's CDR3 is CASSQQETQYF. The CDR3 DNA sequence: TGTGCCAGCAGTCAACAAGAGACCCAGTACTTC.

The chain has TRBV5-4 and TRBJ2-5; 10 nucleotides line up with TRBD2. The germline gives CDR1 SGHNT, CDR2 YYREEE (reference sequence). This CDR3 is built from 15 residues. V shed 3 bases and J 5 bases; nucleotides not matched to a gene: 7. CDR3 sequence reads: CASSSGLAAGETQYF. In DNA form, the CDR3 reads TGTGCCAGCAGCTCCGGACTAGCGGCAGGGGAGACCCAGTACTTC. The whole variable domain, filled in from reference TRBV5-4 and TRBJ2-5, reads ETGVTQSPTHLIKTRGQQVTLRCSSQSGHNTVSWYQQALGQGPQFIFQYYREEENGRGNFPPRFSGLQFPNYSSELNVNALELDDSALYLCASSSGLAAGETQYFGPGTRLLVL.

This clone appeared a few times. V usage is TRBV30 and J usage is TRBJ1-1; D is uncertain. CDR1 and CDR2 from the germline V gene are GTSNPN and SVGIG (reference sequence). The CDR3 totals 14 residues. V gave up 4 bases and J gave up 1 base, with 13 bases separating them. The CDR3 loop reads CAWTAGWRNTEAFF. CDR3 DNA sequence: TGTGCCTGGACCGCGGGATGGCGGAACACTGAAGCTTTCTTT.

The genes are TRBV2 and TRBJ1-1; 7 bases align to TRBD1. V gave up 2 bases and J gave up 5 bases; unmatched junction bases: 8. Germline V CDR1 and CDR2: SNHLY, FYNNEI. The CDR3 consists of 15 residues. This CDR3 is CASSERPTGRTEAFF. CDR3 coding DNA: TGTGCCAGCAGTGAACGGCCGACAGGGAGGACTGAAGCTTTCTTT.

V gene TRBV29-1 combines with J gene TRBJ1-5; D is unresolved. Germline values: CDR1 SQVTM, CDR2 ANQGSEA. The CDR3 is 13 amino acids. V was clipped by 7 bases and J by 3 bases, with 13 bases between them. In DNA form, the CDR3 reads TGCAGCGCTGCTGAGGCCTACAATCAGCCCCAGCATTTT. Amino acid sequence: CSAAEAYNQPQHF.